In this sample, the clone carrying this T cell receptor (beta chain) turned up many times. The data belong to a study of patients and donors after allogeneic stem cell transplantation. TCRdb called the RT-PCR reads again in MiXCR, with one record for every CDR3 protein. The repertoire has about 230,000 distinct CDR3 sequences, 12% to 15% of them found once; the top ten carry 11%. The source material was blood, either unsorted or a sorted T cell fraction (not recorded which). This TCR was recovered from a human donor who was either an allogeneic HSCT recipient or a stem cell or donor lymphocyte infusion donor (not recorded which). It is not recorded whose cells these are; they may come from a transplant donor.

The CDR3 nucleotides read TGTGCCAGCAGCTTGATCACCGGGACAAACCATGAGCAGTTCTTC. Residues: CASSLITGTNHEQFF. The V and J genes are TRBV7-8 and TRBJ2-1, with D perhaps TRBD1 (6 bases). The ends were cut back, 3 bases at V and 8 bases at J, with 17 bases in the middle. Per germline, CDR1 SGHVS and CDR2 FQNEAQ. CDR3 length: 15 amino acids.